This T cell receptor (beta chain) comes out of a study of cytomegalovirus exposure and HLA in healthy donors. Remarks on this clone: What it binds is unknown.

This CDR3 comprises 15 residues. Whole-study results and caveats: In a later analysis, HLA-associated TCR beta chains were more clonally expanded than equally common others. Analyzed later, association rates of TCRs varied across HLA loci, with DRB1 most and HLA-C fewest. In terms of immune exposure information, only CMV serostatus was available. From TCR beta sequences, most subjects' HLA-A and HLA-B alleles were reportedly predicted accurately.

With 60 Vbeta and 13 Jbeta primers, the PCR was carried out. Profiling relied on immunoSEQ multiplex PCR, and the TCRdb table lists in-frame clones only, not all of them. The table lists 120,000 to 150,000 clones, 82% of them singletons. Sequencing was performed on PBMCs. The chain carries TRBV21-1 and TRBJ2-7; the table's D call, TRBD1, has no DNA check behind it. TRBV21-1 is a recognized pseudogene. The TCR sequence derives from a man aged 25-45 years in good health and CMV-seropositive. CDR3 in amino acids: CASSPGRDRVAEQYF. The CDR3 bases are TGTGCCAGCAGCCCCGGCCGGGACAGGGTCGCCGAGCAGTACTTC.